This passage covers 11 T cell receptor beta chains from one sample sequenced in a study of OX40 agonist ivuxolimab in advanced cancers. The table came from immunoSEQ multiplex PCR; TCRdb's copy has only in-frame clones and leaves some out. The table shows 55,000 to 80,000 clones, with approximately 89% occurring only once. The specimen comprised CD4+ or CD8+ T cells sorted from blood, sampled in a trial of the OX40 agonist ivuxolimab. The receptor set was obtained from an adult with an advanced solid tumor such as melanoma, head and neck, liver or kidney cancer.

The V gene is TRBV18, the J gene TRBJ1-4; D call uncertain. Germline CDR1 KGHSH, CDR2 LQKENI. CDR3 length: 16 residues. The V end was cut by 0 bases, the J end by 7 bases, with 15 bases between. The CDR3 coding sequence is TGTGCCAGCTCACCACCGGGTGTCAGGAACGGTGAAAAACTGTTTTTT. Protein sequence: CASSPPGVRNGEKLFF.

V gene TRBV28 combines with J gene TRBJ2-7; D perhaps matches TRBD1 (6 bases). The CDR3 covers 15 residues. Per germline, CDR1 MDHEN and CDR2 SYDVKM. Trimming took 4 bases from V and 6 from J, leaving 19 bases between them. CDR3 nucleotides: TGTGCCAGCAGTTATCGGACAGTGGTTTTAAGCGAGCAGTACTTC. Protein sequence: CASSYRTVVLSEQYF.

V gene TRBV7-2 combines with J gene TRBJ1-6; 7 nucleotides align to TRBD1. V shed 3 bases, J shed 9 bases, and the junction held 8 bases outside the gene matches. CDR3 size: 15 residues. From germline, CDR1 is SGHTA and CDR2 FQGNSA. CDR3 DNA: TGTGCCAGCAGCTTCGAGACAGGGTGGGGTTCACCCCTCCACTTT. Translated: CASSFETGWGSPLHF. The full variable domain, its missing parts supplied by reference TRBV7-2 and TRBJ1-6, is GAGVSQSPSNKVTEKGKDVELRCDPISGHTALYWYRQSLGQGLEFLIYFQGNSAPDKSGLPSDRFSAERTGGSVSTLTIQRTQQEDSAVYLCASSFETGWGSPLHFGNGTRLTVT.

The chain employs TRBV19 and TRBJ2-3; 7 bases align to TRBD2. The CDR3 totals 13 residues. The junction had 5 bases not matched to a gene; V was cut back by 5 bases and J by 6 bases. CDR1 and CDR2 from the germline V gene are LNHDA and SQIVND (reference sequence). CDR3 protein: CASSRSGTDTQYF. The CDR3 region has the DNA TGTGCCAGTAGTCGGAGCGGGACGGATACGCAGTATTTT.

The table lists this clone with a count of one. This CDR3 is CASSQDLLTGTSYHIQYF. As DNA, the CDR3 is TGCGCCAGCAGCCAAGATCTTCTGACGGGGACATCGTACCACATTCAGTACTTC. This chain uses TRBV4-1 with TRBJ2-4, with D perhaps TRBD1 (6 bases). Germline CDR1 and CDR2: MGHRA and YSYEKL. The V end was cut by 0 bases, the J end by 8 bases, with 23 bases between. CDR3 length: 18 amino acids.

This chain links TRBV11-3 with TRBJ2-1, with 10 bases aligning to TRBD2. This CDR3 contains 15 residues. The germline gives CDR1 SGHNT, CDR2 YENEEA. Losses at the gene ends were 5 bases for V and 2 bases for J; bases not matched to a gene: 3. CDR3 coding DNA: TGTGCCAGCAGCCGCGGACTAGCGGCCTACAATGAGCAGTTCTTC. This translates into CASSRGLAAYNEQFF.

This clone was seen only once. J is TRBJ2-6 and V is TRBV5-1, with D hard to call. Trimming took 0 bases from V and 3 from J, leaving 7 bases between them. Germline values: CDR1 SGHRS, CDR2 YFSETQ. The CDR3 covers 15 residues. CDR3 nucleotide sequence: TGCGCCAGCAGCTTGGGATTTTTTGGGGCCAACGTCCTGACTTTC. Translated: CASSLGFFGANVLTF.

The V and J genes are TRBV5-5 and TRBJ2-7; TRBD2 matches at 8 bases. The V gene end was trimmed by 0 bases and the J gene end by 4 bases; junction bases not matched to a gene: 6. Germline values: CDR1 SGHKS, CDR2 YYEKEE (reference sequence). This CDR3 has 15 residues. CDR3 nucleotides: TGTGCCAGCAGCTTGGAGTCGGGAGGGCCTTACGAGCAGTACTTC. Its translation is CASSLESGGPYEQYF.

The V call is TRBV6-1, the J call TRBJ2-5; 8 bases align to TRBD1. Per the germline V gene, CDR1 is MNHNS and CDR2 is SASEGT. The CDR3 loop spans 15 amino acids. The J segment lost 4 bases and the V segment lost 8 bases, leaving 12 bases of the junction unmatched. CDR3 in amino acids: CASRIGTGGAETQYF. CDR3 nucleotides: TGTGCCAGCCGAATTGGGACAGGAGGGGCAGAGACCCAGTACTTC.

As DNA, the CDR3 is TGTGCCAGCAGCATGGGACAGGGGGCTAACGAGCAGTACTTC. Protein sequence: CASSMGQGANEQYF. V usage is TRBV7-3 and J usage is TRBJ2-7; the match to TRBD1 covers 12 bases. The V segment lost 5 bases and the J segment 5 bases; nucleotides outside the gene matches: 4. The length of the CDR3 is 14 residues. The germline gives CDR1 SGHTA, CDR2 FQGTGA.

This clone was detected only once. The CDR3 region has the DNA TGTGCCAGCAGCAAGGGACTAGCGGGGAATCAAGATACGCAGTATTTT. It translates to CASSKGLAGNQDTQYF. The chain is built from TRBV5-4 and TRBJ2-3; 13 nucleotides match TRBD2. V lost 4 bases and J lost 5; bases outside the gene matches: 7. Looked up from germline, CDR1 is SGHNT and CDR2 is YYREEE (reference sequence). The CDR3 has 16 residues.